The 3 T cell receptor beta chains presented below share a single source sample, sequenced in a study of OX40 agonist ivuxolimab in advanced cancers. Clones were sequenced by immunoSEQ multiplex PCR, and TCRdb holds only the in-frame ones, with some missing. The sample holds approximately 81,000 clones, around 87% seen once. Source: CD4+ or CD8+ T cells sorted from blood, taken in a trial of the OX40 agonist ivuxolimab. The receptors derive from an adult with an advanced solid tumor such as melanoma, head and neck, liver or kidney cancer.

A few counts support this clone. V is TRBV10-1 and J is TRBJ2-1, with 9 bases aligning to TRBD2. The CDR3 runs to 18 residues. The J segment lost 0 bases and the V segment lost 4 bases, leaving 10 bases of the junction unmatched. The germline V gene encodes CDR1 WNHNN and CDR2 SYGVQD (reference sequence). CDR3 coding DNA: TGCGCCAGCAGTGGAAAACTTAGCGGGGGTAGCTCCTACAATGAGCAGTTCTTC. It specifies CASSGKLSGGSSYNEQFF.

This chain connects TRBV6-5 to TRBJ1-2; D remains ambiguous. V dropped 5 bases and J dropped 8 bases, with 12 bases sitting between them. The CDR3 sequence is 12 residues long. Germline V gene lookup returns CDR1 MNHEY and CDR2 SVGAGI. The CDR3 sequence: CASSPGISGYTF. CDR3 bases: TGTGCCAGCAGTCCCGGGATTTCCGGCTACACCTTC.

The chain combines TRBV6-5 with TRBJ1-1; D is ambiguous. Germline CDR1 and CDR2: MNHEY and SVGAGI. Trimming cost V 2 bases and J 5 bases, with 9 bases left between them. CDR3 length: 13 amino acids. The CDR3 spells CASSYGFWTEAFF. CDR3 nucleotides: TGTGCCAGCAGTTACGGGTTTTGGACTGAAGCTTTCTTT.